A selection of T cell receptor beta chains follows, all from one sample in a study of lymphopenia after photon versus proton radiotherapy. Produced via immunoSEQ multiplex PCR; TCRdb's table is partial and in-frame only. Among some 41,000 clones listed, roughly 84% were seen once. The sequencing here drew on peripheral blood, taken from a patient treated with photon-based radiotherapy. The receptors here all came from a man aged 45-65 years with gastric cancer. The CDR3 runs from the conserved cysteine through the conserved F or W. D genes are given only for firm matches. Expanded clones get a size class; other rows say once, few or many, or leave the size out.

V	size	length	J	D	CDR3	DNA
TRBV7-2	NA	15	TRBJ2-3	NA	CASSLALEYTDTQYF	TGTGCCAGCAGCTTAGCGCTGGAGTACACAGATACGCAGTATTTT
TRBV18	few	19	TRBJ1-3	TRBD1	CASSPIFNSGQDSGNTIYF	TGTGCCAGCTCACCAATTTTTAACTCGGGACAGGACTCCGGAAACACCATATATTTT
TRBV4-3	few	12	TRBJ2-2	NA	CASSQGFGELFF	TGCGCCAGCAGCCAAGGCTTCGGGGAGCTGTTTTTT
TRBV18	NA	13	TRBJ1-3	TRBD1	CASSPGQENTIYF	TGTGCCAGCTCACCTGGACAGGAGAACACCATATATTTT
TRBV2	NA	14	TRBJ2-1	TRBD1	CATSRTGSRNEQFF	TGTGCCACCAGTAGGACAGGGTCTAGAAATGAGCAGTTCTTC
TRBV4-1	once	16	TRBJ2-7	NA	CASSPRPLRATYEQYF	TGCGCCAGCAGCCCCCGCCCGTTACGGGCGACCTACGAGCAGTACTTC
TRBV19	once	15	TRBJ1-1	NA	CASSKSGLQNTEAFF	TGTGCCAGTAGTAAATCGGGACTCCAGAACACTGAAGCTTTCTTT
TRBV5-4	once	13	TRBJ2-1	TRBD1	CASSSGTENEQFF	TGTGCCAGCAGCTCCGGGACAGAGAATGAGCAGTTCTTC
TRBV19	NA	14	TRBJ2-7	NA	CASRDPLFSYEQYF	TGTGCCAGCCGGGACCCTCTCTTCTCCTACGAGCAGTACTTC
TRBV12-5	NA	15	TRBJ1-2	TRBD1	CASGPGTGPSNGYTF	TGTGCTAGTGGTCCTGGGACAGGGCCTTCGAATGGCTACACCTTC
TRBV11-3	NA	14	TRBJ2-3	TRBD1	CASSLESGGDTQYF	TGTGCCAGCAGCTTAGAATCAGGGGGAGATACGCAGTATTTT
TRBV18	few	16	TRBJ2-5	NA	CASSPLGPSAQETQYF	TGTGCCAGCTCACCTCTCGGGCCCTCAGCTCAAGAGACCCAGTACTTC
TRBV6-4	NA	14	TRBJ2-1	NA	CASSDSGDLNEQFF	TGTGCCAGCAGTGACTCTGGGGACTTGAATGAGCAGTTCTTC
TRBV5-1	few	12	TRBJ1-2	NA	CASSLEGSGYTF	TGCGCCAGCAGCTTGGAAGGCAGCGGCTACACCTTC
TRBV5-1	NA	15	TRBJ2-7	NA	CASSPASDSSYEQYF	TGCGCCAGCAGCCCGGCGTCGGACAGCTCCTACGAGCAGTACTTC
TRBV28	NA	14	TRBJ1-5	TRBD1	CASRRQGANQPQHF	TGTGCCAGCAGGAGACAGGGGGCCAACCAGCCCCAGCATTTT
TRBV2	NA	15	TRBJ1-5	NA	CASSGQGTNNQPQHF	TGTGCCAGCAGTGGGCAAGGGACCAACAATCAGCCCCAGCATTTT
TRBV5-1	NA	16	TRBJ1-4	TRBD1	CASSPGPGQDNEKLFF	TGCGCCAGCAGCCCAGGGCCGGGACAGGATAATGAAAAACTGTTTTTT
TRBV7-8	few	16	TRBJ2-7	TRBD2	CASSPRGASGVYEQYF	TGTGCCAGCAGCCCCCGGGGGGCTAGCGGGGTTTACGAGCAGTACTTC
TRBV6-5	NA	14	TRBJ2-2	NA	CASSSIANTGELFF	TGTGCCAGCAGTTCAATCGCGAACACCGGGGAGCTGTTTTTT
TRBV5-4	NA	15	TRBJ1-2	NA	CASSPGTLLNYGYTF	TGTGCCAGCAGCCCCGGGACACTGCTTAACTATGGCTACACCTTC
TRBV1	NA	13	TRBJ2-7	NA	CTSSQTLAYEQYF	TGCACCAGCAGCCAGACCCTAGCTTACGAGCAGTACTTC
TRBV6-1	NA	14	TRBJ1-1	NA	CASNARDLYTEAFF	TGTGCCAGCAACGCCAGGGACTTGTACACTGAAGCTTTCTTT
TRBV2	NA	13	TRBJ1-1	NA	CASSEAGAAEAFF	TGTGCCAGCAGTGAGGCGGGGGCGGCTGAAGCTTTCTTT
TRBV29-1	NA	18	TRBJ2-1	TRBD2	CSLQRGLAGGSSYNEQFF	TGCAGCTTACAGAGGGGACTAGCGGGAGGGAGCTCCTACAATGAGCAGTTCTTC
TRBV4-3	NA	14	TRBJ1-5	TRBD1	CASSQGQGAQPQHF	TGCGCCAGCAGCCAAGGGCAGGGGGCTCAGCCCCAGCATTTT
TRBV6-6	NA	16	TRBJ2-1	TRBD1	CASSDRTGDSYNEQFF	TGTGCCAGCAGCGACCGGACAGGGGACTCCTACAATGAGCAGTTCTTC
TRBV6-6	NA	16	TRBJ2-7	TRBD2	CASSSSRPASGYEQYF	TGTGCCAGCAGTTCTTCCCGCCCGGCTAGCGGGTACGAGCAGTACTTC
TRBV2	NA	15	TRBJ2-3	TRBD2	CASRTGEREIDTQYF	TGTGCCAGCAGGACCGGGGAGCGGGAGATAGATACGCAGTATTTT
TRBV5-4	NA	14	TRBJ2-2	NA	CASKSGTNTGELFF	TGTGCCAGCAAAAGCGGGACAAACACCGGGGAGCTGTTTTTT
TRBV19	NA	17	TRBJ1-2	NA	CASSESRDSFRRHGYTF	TGTGCCAGTAGTGAGTCCCGGGACTCTTTCCGACGGCATGGCTACACCTTC
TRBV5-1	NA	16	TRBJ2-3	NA	CASSLGAGVSTDTQYF	TGCGCCAGCAGCTTAGGTGCGGGTGTTAGCACAGATACGCAGTATTTT
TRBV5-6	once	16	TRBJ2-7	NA	CASSSRGLVYSYEQYF	TGTGCCAGCAGCTCCCGCGGGTTAGTCTACTCCTACGAGCAGTACTTC
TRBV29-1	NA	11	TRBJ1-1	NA	CSSRVGTEAFF	TGCAGCTCCAGGGTAGGGACTGAAGCTTTCTTT
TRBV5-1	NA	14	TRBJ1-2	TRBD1	CASSPAGTGHGYTF	TGCGCCAGCAGCCCGGCCGGGACAGGGCATGGCTACACCTTC
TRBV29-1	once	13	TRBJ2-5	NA	CSVDDRYQETQYF	TGCAGCGTTGACGACAGGTACCAAGAGACCCAGTACTTC
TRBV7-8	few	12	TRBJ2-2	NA	CASSHQGRELFF	TGTGCCAGCAGCCACCAAGGAAGGGAGCTGTTTTTT
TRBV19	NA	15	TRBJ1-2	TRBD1	CASSIDHRTGDGYTF	TGTGCCAGTAGTATAGATCACAGGACAGGGGATGGCTACACCTTC
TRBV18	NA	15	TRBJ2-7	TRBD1	CASSPRDRGPYEQYF	TGTGCCAGCTCACCCCGGGACAGGGGGCCCTACGAGCAGTACTTC
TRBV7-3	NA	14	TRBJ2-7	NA	CASSTPRQGLEQYF	TGTGCCAGCAGCACCCCCCGGCAGGGCCTCGAGCAGTACTTC
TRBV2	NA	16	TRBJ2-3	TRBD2	CASRRTSGSKGDTQYF	TGTGCCAGCAGGCGGACTAGCGGGAGTAAAGGGGATACGCAGTATTTT
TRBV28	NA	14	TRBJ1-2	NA	CASSLRTANYGYTF	TGTGCCAGCAGTTTAAGGACAGCTAACTATGGCTACACCTTC
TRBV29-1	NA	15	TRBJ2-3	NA	CSVELRGGTTDTQYF	TGCAGCGTTGAATTACGAGGGGGGACCACAGATACGCAGTATTTT
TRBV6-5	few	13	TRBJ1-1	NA	CASSHPQGTEAFF	TGTGCCAGCAGTCACCCGCAGGGGACTGAAGCTTTCTTT
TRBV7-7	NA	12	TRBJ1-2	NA	CASSLGDRGYTF	TGTGCCAGCAGCTTAGGAGACCGAGGCTACACCTTC
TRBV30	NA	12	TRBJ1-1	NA	CAWTLYRNEAFF	TGTGCCTGGACCTTATACAGGAACGAGGCTTTCTTT
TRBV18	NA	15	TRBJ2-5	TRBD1	CASSPRQGAGETQYF	TGTGCCAGCTCACCCCGACAGGGGGCCGGAGAGACCCAGTACTTC
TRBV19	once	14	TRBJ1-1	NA	CASSIRVRDTEAFF	TGTGCCAGTAGTATTAGGGTGAGGGACACTGAAGCTTTCTTT
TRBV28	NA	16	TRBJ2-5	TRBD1	CASSLYRGPGQETQYF	TGTGCCAGCAGTTTGTACAGGGGGCCGGGGCAAGAGACCCAGTACTTC
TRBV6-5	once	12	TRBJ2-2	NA	CASSYASGELFF	TGTGCCAGCAGTTACGCGTCCGGGGAGCTGTTTTTT
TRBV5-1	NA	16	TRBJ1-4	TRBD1	CASSPGQGVAREKLFF	TGCGCCAGCAGCCCCGGACAGGGCGTGGCGAGGGAAAAACTGTTTTTT
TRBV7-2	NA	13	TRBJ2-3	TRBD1	CASSADRGDTQYF	TGTGCCAGCAGCGCCGACAGGGGAGATACGCAGTATTTT
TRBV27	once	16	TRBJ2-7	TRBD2	CASSPFVSGRAGEQYF	TGTGCCAGCAGTCCCTTTGTCAGCGGGAGGGCCGGCGAGCAGTACTTC
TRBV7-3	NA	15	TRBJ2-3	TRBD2	CASSFGGRAQDTQYF	TGTGCCAGCAGCTTCGGCGGGAGGGCCCAAGATACGCAGTATTTT
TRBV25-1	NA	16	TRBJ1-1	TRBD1	CASSERGGQGKTEAFF	TGTGCCAGCAGTGAAAGGGGGGGACAGGGGAAAACTGAAGCTTTCTTT
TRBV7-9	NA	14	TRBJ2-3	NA	CASSTFQGGDTQYF	TGTGCCAGCAGCACGTTCCAAGGTGGAGATACGCAGTATTTT
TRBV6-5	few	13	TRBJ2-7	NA	CASRGHQSYEQYF	TGTGCCAGCAGAGGACACCAGTCCTACGAGCAGTACTTC
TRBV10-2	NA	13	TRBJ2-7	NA	CASSPLDSYEQYF	TGCGCCAGCTCACCTTTGGACAGCTACGAGCAGTACTTC
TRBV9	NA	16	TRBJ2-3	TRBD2	CASSAGLAVRTDTQYF	TGTGCCAGCAGCGCGGGACTAGCGGTAAGGACAGATACGCAGTATTTT